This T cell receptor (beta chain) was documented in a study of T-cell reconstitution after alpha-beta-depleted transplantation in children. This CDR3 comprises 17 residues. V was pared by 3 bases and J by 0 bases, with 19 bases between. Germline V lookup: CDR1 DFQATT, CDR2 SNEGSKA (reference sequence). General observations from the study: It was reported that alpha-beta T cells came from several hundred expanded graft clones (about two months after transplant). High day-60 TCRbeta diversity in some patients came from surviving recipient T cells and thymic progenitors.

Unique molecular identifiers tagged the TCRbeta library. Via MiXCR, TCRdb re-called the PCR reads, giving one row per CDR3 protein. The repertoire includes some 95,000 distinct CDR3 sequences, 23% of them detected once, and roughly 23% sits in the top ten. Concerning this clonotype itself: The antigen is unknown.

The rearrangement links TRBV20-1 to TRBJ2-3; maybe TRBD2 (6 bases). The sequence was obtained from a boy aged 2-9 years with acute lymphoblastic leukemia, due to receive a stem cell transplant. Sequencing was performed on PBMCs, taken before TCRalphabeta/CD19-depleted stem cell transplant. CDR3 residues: CSASPGGATTSTDTQYF. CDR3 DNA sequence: TGCAGTGCTAGCCCCGGAGGGGCTACAACCAGCACAGATACGCAGTATTTT.